The 27 T cell receptor beta chains below were found in one sample sequenced in a study of blood T cells in healthy people across ages. The authors ran a second PCR of about 7 to 12 cycles using a sample-barcoded 5' primer and a J-beta primer mix. TCRdb analysed the 5' RACE reads with MiXCR anew, one entry per CDR3 protein. The sample carries 1 million or so distinct CDR3 sequences, 40% to 50% recorded once. Material for sequencing was blood. These receptors all come from a woman aged 55-75 years in good health.

The chain is built from TRBV7-9 and TRBJ2-3; TRBD2 agrees at 12 bases. CDR3 length: 17 residues. V trimming: 4 bases; J trimming: 0 bases; junction bases outside the gene matches: 5. The germline gives CDR1 SEHNR, CDR2 FQNEAQ (reference sequence). This CDR3 reads CASSSTSGRTSTDTQYF. Here the CDR3 DNA reads TGTGCCAGCAGCTCAACTAGCGGGAGGACTAGCACAGATACGCAGTATTTT.

This chain joins TRBV20-1 and TRBJ1-5, with D unresolved. This CDR3 region has 13 residues. With 0 bases removed from V and 4 bases from J, the gap between germline ends came to 7 bases. Per the germline V gene, CDR1 is DFQATT and CDR2 is SNEGSKA (reference sequence). The chain's CDR3 is CSARENENQPQHF. The CDR3 DNA reads as TGCAGTGCTAGAGAGAATGAGAATCAGCCCCAGCATTTT.

In its sample, this clonotype was seen a few times. The gene calls are TRBV20-1 and TRBJ2-1, with D perhaps matching TRBD2 (6 bases). V was trimmed by 6 bases and J by 0 bases, leaving 15 bases between them. The CDR3 spans 15 residues. Germline V gene sequence: CDR1 DFQATT, CDR2 SNEGSKA (reference sequence). DNA of the CDR3: TGCAGTGCGGAACGGGACTCGAGCTCCTACAATGAGCAGTTCTTC. It translates to CSAERDSSSYNEQFF.

This clonotype has only a few counts. The chain is built from TRBV4-2 and TRBJ2-7, with no clear D. Trimming shortened V by 1 base and J by 2 bases, and 12 bases separated the two germline ends. Germline loops: CDR1 LGHNA, CDR2 YNFKEQ. This CDR3 has 15 amino acids. The CDR3 DNA reads as TGTGCCAGCAGCCAAGCGGCTACAGAAACCTACGAGCAGTACTTC. This codes for CASSQAATETYEQYF.

Turning to this clonotype: One end of the junction is discordant with germline, which a read error may explain. CDR3 coding DNA: TGTGCCAGCAGCGTAGCAGTTATCGGCGGGGACTACGGCTACACCTTC. This sequence encodes CASSVAVIGGDYGYTF. This sequence joins TRBV9 and TRBJ1-2; a weak D match, TRBD1 (5 bases). CDR1 SGDLS and CDR2 YYNGEE come from the germline V gene. The CDR3 runs 16 residues.

The rearrangement uses TRBV12-3 or TRBV12-4 and TRBJ1-6, with a tentative D call TRBD1 (5 bases). CDR3 length: 13 residues. Trimming left V 6 bases short and J 7 bases short, with 10 bases between. The CDR3 DNA is TGTGCCAGCAGAGACAGCGCAAATTCACCCCTCCACTTT. Protein product: CASRDSANSPLHF.

The chain uses TRBV29-1 and TRBJ2-5; 12 nucleotides line up with TRBD1. There are 20 residues in the CDR3. Trimming removed 0 bases from V and 3 bases from J; junction bases left unmatched: 17. CDR1 is SQVTM and CDR2 is ANQGSEA in the germline V gene. The CDR3 sequence: CSVEEGTPLHGTGGKETQYF. The CDR3 region has the DNA TGCAGCGTTGAAGAAGGTACACCTCTTCACGGGACAGGGGGCAAAGAGACCCAGTACTTC.

This chain uses TRBV20-1 with TRBJ1-4, with 8 bases fitting TRBD1. The CDR3 is made up of 13 amino acids. Germline V gene lookup returns CDR1 DFQATT and CDR2 SNEGSKA (reference sequence). J lost 10 bases, V lost 0 bases, and 4 bases had no gene match. CDR3 sequence reads: CSARERTGRKLFF. In DNA form, the CDR3 reads TGCAGTGCTAGAGAGAGGACAGGGAGAAAACTGTTTTTT.

V usage is TRBV28 and J usage is TRBJ1-3; 9 bases align to TRBD1. The CDR3 loop spans 17 amino acids. Germline CDR1 reads MDHEN; CDR2 reads SYDVKM. Trimming took 2 bases from V and 1 from J; bases not matched to a gene: 6. The CDR3 nucleotides are TGTGCCAGCAGTTTAGCCGGCGGGACAGGGTCTGGAAACACCATATATTTT. It yields the protein CASSLAGGTGSGNTIYF.

The chain couples TRBV20-1 to TRBJ2-5; D perhaps matches TRBD1 (5 bases). Germline V gene sequence: CDR1 DFQATT, CDR2 SNEGSKA (reference sequence). V was cut by 2 bases and J by 5 bases, with 12 bases left in between. CDR3 length: 13 amino acids. The CDR3 DNA is TGCAGTGCTAGAACGACAGCTGGGGAGACCCAGTACTTC. Translation: CSARTTAGETQYF.

V and J are TRBV27 and TRBJ2-7; no clear D. Trimming stripped 5 bases from V and 5 bases from J, with 13 bases between. The CDR3 covers 13 residues. Germline V gene data show CDR1 as MNHEY and CDR2 as SMNVEV (reference sequence). The CDR3 coding sequence is TGTGCCAGCAGTCAACGGACCAAACACGAGCAGTACTTC. It is translated as CASSQRTKHEQYF.

Remarks on this clonotype: A much bigger clone sits one base away, suggesting this may be a read error. The chain combines TRBV9 with TRBJ2-7; TRBD1 agrees at 8 bases. The CDR3 loop spans 15 amino acids. Germline assignment: CDR1 SGDLS and CDR2 YYNGEE. CDR3 nucleotide sequence: TGTGCCGGCAGCATTACCGGACAGGGTTTCTACGAGCAGTACTTC. Protein sequence: CAGSITGQGFYEQYF.

V and J are TRBV12-3 or TRBV12-4 and TRBJ2-1, with 8 nucleotides matching TRBD2. The CDR3 loop spans 14 amino acids. V lost 2 bases, J lost 7 bases, and 4 bases stayed unmatched. CDR3 residues: CASSLSGGGNEQFF. Here the CDR3 DNA reads TGTGCCAGCAGTTTATCGGGAGGGGGGAATGAGCAGTTCTTC.

This clonotype was counted between two and nine times. The chain uses TRBV7-8 and TRBJ1-4, with D unclear. In germline, CDR1 is SGHVS, CDR2 FQNEAQ. The V end was cut by 5 bases, the J end by 7 bases, with 5 bases between. This CDR3 comprises 11 residues. The CDR3 reads CASSSSEKLFF. As DNA, the CDR3 is TGTGCCAGCAGCAGTAGTGAAAAACTGTTTTTT.

V gene TRBV11-1 combines with J gene TRBJ1-1; TRBD1 might be the D (5 bases). The germline V gene has CDR1 SGHAT and CDR2 FQDESV (reference sequence). V lost 1 base, J lost 4 bases, and 13 bases lay in between. This CDR3 contains 15 residues. This chain's CDR3 is CASSLEAGTGTEAFF. The CDR3 DNA sequence: TGTGCCAGCAGCTTAGAGGCAGGGACCGGCACTGAAGCTTTCTTT.

The gene calls are TRBV28 and TRBJ2-6; TRBD1 matches at 8 bases. Germline V gene sequence: CDR1 MDHEN, CDR2 SYDVKM. The CDR3 sequence is 19 residues long. V was pared by 4 bases and J by 1 base, with 12 bases of the junction left unmatched. In DNA form, the CDR3 reads TGTGCCAGCAGTTCCCCGGACAGGGTTATTGCATCTGGGGCCAACGTCCTGACTTTC. Translated, it gives CASSSPDRVIASGANVLTF.

The chain combines TRBV18 with TRBJ2-4; no definite D call. Per the germline V gene, CDR1 is KGHSH and CDR2 is LQKENI. The CDR3 loop spans 16 amino acids. The V and J ends lost 0 bases and 0 bases respectively, with 9 bases between them. CDR3 region: CASSPPPVLAKNIQYF. The CDR3 DNA sequence: TGTGCCAGCTCACCACCGCCGGTACTAGCCAAAAACATTCAGTACTTC.

The rearrangement joins TRBV11-2 to TRBJ2-3; 8 bases match TRBD2. Germline V gene data show CDR1 as SGHAT and CDR2 as FQNNGV. With V trimmed by 2 bases and J by 4 bases, 17 bases remained unmatched. The CDR3 has 19 amino acids. The CDR3 nucleotides read TGTGCCAGCAGCTTATTCCCCCCAGGGAGCGGGAGTGTGGCAGATACGCAGTATTTT. It yields the protein CASSLFPPGSGSVADTQYF.

This chain connects TRBV7-9 to TRBJ1-4; D might be TRBD1 (5 bases). Germline CDR1 is SEHNR and CDR2 is FQNEAQ (reference sequence). Trimming left V 6 bases short and J 8 bases short, with 13 bases between. The CDR3 runs 13 residues. Written as DNA, the CDR3 is TGTGCCAGCAGAAAGGGGTCGGAAGAAAAACTGTTTTTT. Translation gives CASRKGSEEKLFF.

This chain joins TRBV12-3 or TRBV12-4 and TRBJ2-5, with 9 positions matching TRBD2. The tail of the sequence fits TRBJ2-7 better, so the J call may be wrong. The CDR3 extends over 15 amino acids. The CDR3 here is CASSFRASGTGEQYF. The CDR3 DNA reads as TGTGCCAGCAGTTTTAGGGCTAGCGGGACCGGCGAGCAGTACTTC.

V usage is TRBV12-3 or TRBV12-4 and J usage is TRBJ1-6, with D perhaps TRBD1 (5 bases). The length of the CDR3 is 15 residues. Trimming took off 4 bases at V and 7 bases at J, with 14 bases between the two ends. This CDR3 reads CASSWRGPLNSPLHF. The CDR3 nucleotides are TGTGCCAGCAGTTGGAGGGGACCGCTGAATTCACCCCTCCACTTT.

The chain carries TRBV12-3 or TRBV12-4 and TRBJ2-1; 8 bases match TRBD2. V trimming: 0 bases; J trimming: 5 bases; junction bases outside the gene matches: 9. The CDR3 consists of 17 residues. The CDR3 spells CASSLAMGGRPHNEQFF. As DNA, the CDR3 is TGTGCCAGCAGTTTAGCGATGGGCGGGAGGCCGCACAATGAGCAGTTCTTC.

This clonotype was observed once. The chain links TRBV18 to TRBJ2-1; 9 bases align to TRBD2. The CDR3 loop spans 16 amino acids. The trim removed 7 bases at V and 7 bases at J, leaving 14 bases unmatched. Germline CDR1 reads KGHSH; CDR2 reads LQKENI. The CDR3 sequence is CASYQDGISGRNEQFF. For the CDR3, the DNA is TGTGCCAGCTACCAGGACGGGATTAGCGGGAGAAATGAGCAGTTCTTC.

The V and J genes are TRBV9 and TRBJ2-5, with no clear D. The CDR3 consists of 15 residues. V shed 0 bases and J shed 4 bases, with 13 bases lying between them. Germline lookup yields CDR1 SGDLS and CDR2 YYNGEE. The CDR3 region is CASSVGRSAPETQYF. CDR3 nucleotides: TGTGCCAGCAGCGTAGGGCGGTCGGCCCCAGAGACCCAGTACTTC.

Regarding this clonotype: This may stem from a read error, because a much larger clone lies one nucleotide away. The rearrangement uses TRBV6-6 and TRBJ2-3; D ambiguous. Between the trimmed V and J ends, which lost 4 bases and 5 bases, there was a span of 7 bases. The CDR3 is 12 residues long. Germline values: CDR1 MNHNY, CDR2 SVGAGI (reference sequence). The CDR3 DNA sequence: TGTGCCAGCAGTTGCTTGTTAGATACGCAGTATTTT. Its translation: CASSCLLDTQYF.

The rearrangement links TRBV14 to TRBJ2-7; 9 bases line up with TRBD2. CDR1 and CDR2 from the germline V gene are SGHDN and FVKESK. The CDR3 is 18 amino acids. After removal of 4 bases from V and 5 bases from J, the junction contained 18 bases not matched to a gene. The DNA for the CDR3 is TGTGCCAGCAGCCCCTATAGCGGGAGTCCCCCCACAATCGACGAGCAGTACTTC. Amino acids: CASSPYSGSPPTIDEQYF.

This chain joins TRBV30 and TRBJ2-5, with D uncertain. CDR3 length: 14 amino acids. Germline CDR1 GTSNPN, CDR2 SVGIG (reference sequence). V lost 0 bases, J lost 5 bases, and 13 bases lay in between. In DNA, the CDR3 is TGTGCCTGGAGTGTAGTTATCGCTGGTGAGACCCAGTACTTC. Protein: CAWSVVIAGETQYF.